The rows below give T cell receptor beta chains drawn from one sample of a study of CD8 T cells in ankylosing spondylitis. From the 5' RACE reads, TCRdb called clonotypes with MiXCR, one entry per CDR3 protein. The table includes under 850,000 distinct CDR3 sequences, under 20% detected once. The specimen sequenced was blood, either unsorted or a sorted T cell fraction (not recorded which). All receptors derive from a male donor with ankylosing spondylitis. Each CDR3 is given with its conserved first and last residue. Each record gives: J gene, V gene, D gene, clone size, CDR3 protein, CDR3 DNA. The D gene is left open where the match is weak. Only some rows state a clone size, as once, few, many or a class for expanded clones.

j_gene: TRBJ2-3; v_gene: TRBV10-3; d_gene: TRBD2; abundance: NA; CDR3aa: CATAPLAGRADTQYF; CDR3nt: TGTGCCACCGCCCCACTAGCGGGGCGGGCAGATACGCAGTATTTT
j_gene: TRBJ1-1; v_gene: TRBV20-1; d_gene: NA; abundance: NA; CDR3aa: CSASPDGQNTEAFF; CDR3nt: TGCAGTGCTAGTCCCGACGGGCAGAACACTGAAGCTTTCTTT
j_gene: TRBJ2-1; v_gene: TRBV15; d_gene: NA; abundance: NA; CDR3aa: CATSRLDPRGYNEQFF; CDR3nt: TGTGCCACCAGCAGACTAGACCCGCGCGGCTACAATGAGCAGTTCTTC
j_gene: TRBJ1-1; v_gene: TRBV29-1; d_gene: NA; abundance: few; CDR3aa: CSGRDTGLAEAFF; CDR3nt: TGCAGCGGCCGGGACACTGGGTTGGCTGAAGCTTTCTTT
j_gene: TRBJ2-5; v_gene: TRBV4-2; d_gene: TRBD2; abundance: NA; CDR3aa: CASSPETSGGALTQYF; CDR3nt: TGTGCCAGCAGCCCCGAGACTAGCGGGGGGGCTCTGACCCAGTACTTC
j_gene: TRBJ2-1; v_gene: TRBV5-4; d_gene: TRBD2; abundance: few; CDR3aa: CASSPPGSGGNNEQFF; CDR3nt: TGTGCCAGCAGCCCCCCCGGGAGCGGGGGAAACAATGAGCAGTTCTTC
j_gene: TRBJ2-7; v_gene: TRBV5-1; d_gene: TRBD1; abundance: few; CDR3aa: CASSKGTGGSYEQYF; CDR3nt: TGCGCCAGCAGCAAAGGGACAGGGGGTTCCTACGAGCAGTACTTC
j_gene: TRBJ2-1; v_gene: TRBV7-8; d_gene: NA; abundance: NA; CDR3aa: CASSLVGTAINNEQFF; CDR3nt: TGTGCCAGCAGCTTAGTCGGGACGGCCATAAACAATGAGCAGTTCTTC
j_gene: TRBJ1-3; v_gene: TRBV5-1; d_gene: NA; abundance: few; CDR3aa: CASSLTGSSGNTIYF; CDR3nt: TGCGCCAGCAGCTTGACAGGATCCTCTGGAAACACCATATATTTT
j_gene: TRBJ1-1; v_gene: TRBV25-1; d_gene: NA; abundance: few; CDR3aa: CASSEPAQGAAFF; CDR3nt: TGTGCCAGCAGTGAACCGGCCCAAGGTGCTGCTTTCTTT
j_gene: TRBJ2-1; v_gene: TRBV9; d_gene: TRBD2; abundance: few; CDR3aa: CASSVSAGGPDEQFF; CDR3nt: TGTGCCAGCAGCGTGTCAGCGGGGGGGCCTGATGAGCAGTTCTTC
j_gene: TRBJ2-5; v_gene: TRBV20-1; d_gene: TRBD2; abundance: few; CDR3aa: CSASPTSGGAETQYF; CDR3nt: TGCAGTGCTAGTCCGACTAGCGGGGGGGCTGAGACCCAGTACTTC
j_gene: TRBJ1-1; v_gene: TRBV5-1; d_gene: TRBD1; abundance: NA; CDR3aa: CASSQLFATGGRNTEAFF; CDR3nt: TGCGCCAGCAGCCAGCTCTTTGCTACAGGGGGTAGGAACACTGAAGCTTTCTTT
j_gene: TRBJ2-3; v_gene: TRBV15; d_gene: NA; abundance: NA; CDR3aa: CATSNSGGTDTQYF; CDR3nt: TGTGCCACCAGCAATTCAGGCGGCACAGATACGCAGTATTTT
j_gene: TRBJ2-5; v_gene: TRBV30; d_gene: NA; abundance: few; CDR3aa: CAWSAEETQYF; CDR3nt: TGTGCCTGGAGTGCAGAAGAAACCCAGTACTTC
j_gene: TRBJ2-1; v_gene: TRBV6-5; d_gene: TRBD2; abundance: few; CDR3aa: CASSYGRASGSGRNEQFF; CDR3nt: TGTGCCAGCAGTTATGGCCGAGCTAGCGGGAGCGGTCGGAATGAGCAGTTCTTC
j_gene: TRBJ1-1; v_gene: TRBV6-1; d_gene: NA; abundance: NA; CDR3aa: CASWPLPVVNTEAFF; CDR3nt: TGTGCCAGCTGGCCCCTCCCGGTGGTGAACACTGAAGCTTTCTTT
j_gene: TRBJ2-1; v_gene: TRBV12-3/TRBV12-4; d_gene: NA; abundance: many; CDR3aa: CASSMHNEQFF; CDR3nt: TGTGCCAGCAGTATGCACAATGAGCAGTTCTTC
j_gene: TRBJ2-7; v_gene: TRBV20-1; d_gene: NA; abundance: NA; CDR3aa: CSARPQHYEQYF; CDR3nt: TGCAGTGCGAGACCACAACACTACGAGCAGTACTTC
j_gene: TRBJ2-7; v_gene: TRBV20-1; d_gene: TRBD2; abundance: NA; CDR3aa: CSARDLEAGLAGGRRYEQYF; CDR3nt: TGCAGTGCTAGAGATCTGGAGGCGGGACTAGCGGGAGGGCGTCGGTACGAGCAGTACTTC
j_gene: TRBJ2-7; v_gene: TRBV3-1; d_gene: NA; abundance: NA; CDR3aa: CASSQAGANEQYF; CDR3nt: TGTGCCAGCAGCCAAGCGGGGGCGAACGAGCAGTACTTC
j_gene: TRBJ2-3; v_gene: TRBV20-1; d_gene: NA; abundance: NA; CDR3aa: CSARSGGPRTDTQYF; CDR3nt: TGCAGTGCTAGATCGGGGGGCCCTCGCACAGATACGCAGTATTTT
j_gene: TRBJ2-7; v_gene: TRBV12-3/TRBV12-4; d_gene: TRBD2; abundance: NA; CDR3aa: CASSPPGLGEEQYF; CDR3nt: TGTGCCAGCAGTCCACCGGGACTAGGGGAGGAGCAGTACTTC
j_gene: TRBJ2-1; v_gene: TRBV15; d_gene: NA; abundance: few; CDR3aa: CATSREQPSVNEQFF; CDR3nt: TGTGCCACCAGCAGAGAACAGCCTTCTGTCAATGAGCAGTTCTTC
j_gene: TRBJ2-5; v_gene: TRBV5-1; d_gene: TRBD1; abundance: few; CDR3aa: CASSRRTGDQETQYF; CDR3nt: TGCGCCAGCAGCCGAAGGACAGGGGATCAAGAGACCCAGTACTTC
j_gene: TRBJ2-2; v_gene: TRBV9; d_gene: TRBD2; abundance: few; CDR3aa: CASSVFSGLAAIGGTGELFF; CDR3nt: TGTGCCAGCAGCGTGTTCTCGGGACTAGCGGCCATTGGGGGCACCGGGGAGCTGTTTTTT
j_gene: TRBJ1-1; v_gene: TRBV20-1; d_gene: NA; abundance: NA; CDR3aa: CSATRHELNTEAFF; CDR3nt: TGCAGTGCGACCCGACACGAGTTGAACACTGAAGCTTTCTTT
j_gene: TRBJ1-5; v_gene: TRBV6-2/TRBV6-3; d_gene: NA; abundance: NA; CDR3aa: CASRPWTVPNQPQHF; CDR3nt: TGTGCCAGCAGACCCTGGACAGTTCCCAATCAGCCCCAGCATTTT
j_gene: TRBJ1-1; v_gene: TRBV27; d_gene: TRBD1; abundance: NA; CDR3aa: CATRGPINTEAFF; CDR3nt: TGTGCCACGAGGGGGCCCATCAACACTGAAGCTTTCTTT
j_gene: TRBJ2-7; v_gene: TRBV6-5; d_gene: NA; abundance: few; CDR3aa: CASRTAYEQYF; CDR3nt: TGTGCCAGCAGGACAGCCTACGAGCAGTACTTC
j_gene: TRBJ2-7; v_gene: TRBV4-3; d_gene: NA; abundance: few; CDR3aa: CASSQDWRQGYEQYF; CDR3nt: TGCGCCAGCAGCCAAGATTGGCGGCAGGGCTACGAGCAGTACTTC
j_gene: TRBJ2-1; v_gene: TRBV9; d_gene: NA; abundance: few; CDR3aa: CASSVFGQSYNEQFF; CDR3nt: TGTGCCAGCAGCGTATTTGGCCAATCCTACAATGAGCAGTTCTTC
j_gene: TRBJ2-2; v_gene: TRBV5-1; d_gene: NA; abundance: NA; CDR3aa: CASSLRSPNTGELFF; CDR3nt: TGCGCCAGCAGCTTGAGGAGCCCGAACACCGGGGAGCTGTTTTTT
j_gene: TRBJ2-3; v_gene: TRBV4-3; d_gene: NA; abundance: many; CDR3aa: CASSQEVRDEDTQYF; CDR3nt: TGCGCCAGCAGCCAAGAGGTCAGGGATGAAGATACGCAGTATTTT
j_gene: TRBJ2-7; v_gene: TRBV4-3; d_gene: NA; abundance: few; CDR3aa: CASSQGVDQSYEQYF; CDR3nt: TGCGCCAGCAGCCAAGGGGTGGATCAGTCCTACGAGCAGTACTTC
j_gene: TRBJ1-5; v_gene: TRBV2; d_gene: NA; abundance: many; CDR3aa: CASGGGLGDGGNQPQHF; CDR3nt: TGTGCCAGCGGCGGGGGCCTGGGGGACGGGGGGAATCAGCCCCAGCATTTT